Below, 3 T cell receptor beta chains from the same sample are listed, as sequenced in a study of T cell responses to AZD1222 COVID-19 vaccine. Here immunoSEQ multiplex PCR was the method, and the copy in TCRdb shows in-frame clones only, minus some. The sample includes approximately 270,000 clones, 90% to 95% of them seen just once. The sample was peripheral blood, taken 28 days after the second AZD1222 dose. The receptors were sampled from an adult who received the AZD1222 COVID-19 vaccine.

The V and J genes are TRBV6-5 and TRBJ1-5, with TRBD1 as a possible D gene (6 bases). Germline V gives CDR1 MNHEY, CDR2 SVGAGI. The CDR3 loop spans 13 amino acids. The V end lost 4 bases, the J end lost 6 bases, and 10 bases lay between the germline ends. This chain's CDR3 is CASSSTGSQPQHF. DNA for the CDR3: TGTGCCAGCAGTTCAACAGGGTCTCAGCCCCAGCATTTT.

The genes are TRBV28 and TRBJ1-4; D call uncertain. The CDR3 loop spans 16 amino acids. Germline CDR1 reads MDHEN; CDR2 reads SYDVKM. Trimming left V 1 base short and J 4 bases short, with 13 bases between. The CDR3 is CASSLFFTVLNEKLFF. The CDR3 DNA reads as TGTGCCAGCAGTTTATTCTTTACAGTACTTAATGAAAAACTGTTTTTT.

V usage is TRBV7-8 and J usage is TRBJ1-1, with D possibly being TRBD1 (6 bases). CDR1 and CDR2 from the germline V gene are SGHVS and FQNEAQ. This CDR3 is 14 amino acids long. V shed 5 bases and J shed 4 bases, with 14 bases lying between them. CDR3 amino acids: CASSLMKGGTEAFF. CDR3 nucleotides: TGTGCCAGCAGCCTCATGAAGGGGGGCACTGAAGCTTTCTTT. Variable domain in full (rest from reference TRBV7-8 and TRBJ1-1): GAGVSQSPRYKVAKRGQDVALRCDPISGHVSLFWYQQALGQGPEFLTYFQNEAQLDKSGLPSDRFFAERPEGSVSTLKIQRTQQEDSAVYLCASSLMKGGTEAFFGQGTRLTVV.